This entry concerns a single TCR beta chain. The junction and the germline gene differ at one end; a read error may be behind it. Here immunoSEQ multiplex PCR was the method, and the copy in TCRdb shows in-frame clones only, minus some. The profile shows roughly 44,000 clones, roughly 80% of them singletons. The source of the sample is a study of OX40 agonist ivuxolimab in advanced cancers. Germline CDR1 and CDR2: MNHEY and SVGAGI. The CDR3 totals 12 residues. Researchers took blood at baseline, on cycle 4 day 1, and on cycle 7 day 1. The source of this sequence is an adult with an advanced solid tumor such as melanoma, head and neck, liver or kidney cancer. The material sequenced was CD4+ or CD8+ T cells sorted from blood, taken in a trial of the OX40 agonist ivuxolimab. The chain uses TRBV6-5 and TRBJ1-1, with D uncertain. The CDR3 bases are TGTGCCAGCAGTAACTCCGCCACTGAAGCTTTCTTT. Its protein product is CASSNSATEAFF.